A single sample gave rise to the 20 T cell receptor beta chains below, sequenced in a study of T-cell memory formation after mild COVID-19. TCRdb called the 5' RACE reads again in MiXCR, with one record for every CDR3 protein. The sample carries fewer than 200,000 distinct CDR3 sequences, over 10% recorded once. Input material: PBMCs or a T cell subset sorted from them (not recorded which). Source of these receptors: a man aged 18 to 29 who had mild COVID-19 (a few samples of this study predate the infection). Cell type and time point are not known.

This clonotype was counted a few times. The V and J genes are TRBV19 and TRBJ1-1; a weak D match, TRBD1 (5 bases). V was cut by 4 bases and J by 4 bases, with 13 bases left in between. This CDR3 is 14 amino acids long. CDR1 and CDR2 from the germline V gene are LNHDA and SQIVND (reference sequence). Here the CDR3 reads CASSTVGGSTEAFF. The CDR3 bases are TGTGCCAGTAGTACCGTGGGGGGGAGCACTGAAGCTTTCTTT.

The chain has TRBV6-5 and TRBJ1-2, with D possibly being TRBD1 (5 bases). Trimming left V 5 bases short and J 3 bases short, with 16 bases between. The CDR3 contains 15 residues. Germline values: CDR1 MNHEY, CDR2 SVGAGI. CDR3 in amino acids: CASSRFGATHYGYTF. CDR3 nucleotide sequence: TGTGCCAGCAGTCGATTCGGGGCTACCCACTATGGCTACACCTTC.

The V gene is TRBV12-3 or TRBV12-4, the J gene TRBJ2-7, with 9 bases matching TRBD1. The ends lost 6 bases at V and 12 bases at J; junction bases unmatched: 9. The CDR3 runs 12 residues. The CDR3 region is CASRSSGTGWYF. CDR3 nucleotides: TGTGCCAGCAGATCCTCCGGGACAGGGTGGTACTTC.

V and J are TRBV10-3 and TRBJ2-7; 8 bases line up with TRBD1. Trimming took 3 bases from V and 9 from J; bases not matched to a gene: 13. The CDR3 consists of 15 residues. CDR1 and CDR2 from the germline V gene are ENHRY and SYGVKD. The CDR3 nucleotides are TGTGCCATCAGTGATCCCGCCGGGACAGGACCGTCGCAGTACTTC. It specifies CAISDPAGTGPSQYF.

The chain is built from TRBV13 and TRBJ1-2; D unresolved. V was pared by 5 bases and J by 4 bases, with 17 bases between. Germline V gene sequence: CDR1 PRHDT, CDR2 FYEKMQ (reference sequence). The CDR3 runs 15 residues. The CDR3 loop reads CASSPFGPNPYGYTF. In nucleotides, the CDR3 is TGTGCCAGCAGCCCCTTTGGGCCTAACCCCTATGGCTACACCTTC. The variable domain in full, completed from reference TRBV13 and TRBJ1-2, reads AAGVIQSPRHLIKEKRETATLKCYPIPRHDTVYWYQQGPGQDPQFLISFYEKMQSDKGSIPDRFSAQQFSDYHSELNMSSLELGDSALYFCASSPFGPNPYGYTFGSGTRLTVV.

This clonotype has only a few counts. The gene calls are TRBV5-1 and TRBJ1-2; no firm D call. The germline V gene encodes CDR1 SGHRS and CDR2 YFSETQ. Trimming took 0 bases from V and 5 from J, leaving 8 bases between them. The CDR3 length is 13 residues. The CDR3 DNA reads TGCGCCAGCAGCTTGGACAGCTCATATGGCTACACCTTC. Translated: CASSLDSSYGYTF. Full variable domain (missing parts from reference TRBV5-1 and TRBJ1-2): KAGVTQTPRYLIKTRGQQVTLSCSPISGHRSVSWYQQTPGQGLQFLFEYFSETQRNKGNFPGRFSGRQFSNSRSEMNVSTLELGDSALYLCASSLDSSYGYTFGSGTRLTVV.

The gene calls are TRBV7-2 and TRBJ1-2; 8 bases are shared with TRBD1. Trimming at V came to 4 bases and at J to 3 bases, leaving 4 bases not matched to a gene. The CDR3 loop spans 14 amino acids. The germline V gene has CDR1 SGHTA and CDR2 FQGNSA. The CDR3 DNA is TGTGCCAGCAGCTCAGGGGGCAGTCACTATGGCTACACCTTC. Amino acids: CASSSGGSHYGYTF. Based on the CDR3 plus reference TRBV7-2 and TRBJ1-2, the full variable domain is GAGVSQSPSNKVTEKGKDVELRCDPISGHTALYWYRQSLGQGLEFLIYFQGNSAPDKSGLPSDRFSAERTGGSVSTLTIQRTQQEDSAVYLCASSSGGSHYGYTFGSGTRLTVV.

The rearrangement links TRBV4-2 to TRBJ2-1, with TRBD2 identical over 8 bases. The CDR3 contains 17 residues. V gave up 0 bases and J gave up 8 bases; unmatched junction bases: 12. From germline, CDR1 is LGHNA and CDR2 YNFKEQ. The DNA for the CDR3 is TGTGCCAGCAGCCAAGAAGGGTCCGGGGGGGGTACCGATGAGCAGTTCTTC. It is translated as CASSQEGSGGGTDEQFF.

This clonotype came up a few times. J is TRBJ2-1 and V is TRBV12-5, with D hard to call. V was pared by 3 bases and J by 6 bases, with 6 bases between. CDR1 LGHNT and CDR2 FRNRAP come from the germline V gene. The CDR3 sequence is 12 residues long. The CDR3 sequence: CASGFRPNEQFF. CDR3 coding DNA: TGTGCTAGTGGTTTTCGACCCAATGAGCAGTTCTTC.

This sequence joins TRBV4-1 and TRBJ1-1, with 7 bases that match TRBD1. Germline CDR1 and CDR2: MGHRA and YSYEKL. After removal of 4 bases from V and 2 bases from J, the junction contained 16 bases not matched to a gene. This CDR3 contains 18 residues. As DNA, the CDR3 is TGCGCCAGCAGCCCCTCCCGGTTAGAGGGGGCATCCAACACTGAAGCTTTCTTT. Protein product: CASSPSRLEGASNTEAFF.

This clonotype has at least ten counts. The V call is TRBV7-2, the J call TRBJ1-1; the D is unclear. Trimming pared 1 base from V and 1 base from J, leaving 7 bases between. Germline V gene data show CDR1 as SGHTA and CDR2 as FQGNSA. This CDR3 has 14 amino acids. CDR3 in DNA: TGTGCCAGCAGCTTAGTCGCAAAGAACACTGAAGCTTTCTTT. Translating gives CASSLVAKNTEAFF.

This clonotype was seen repeatedly, ten times or more. The V gene is TRBV4-1, the J gene TRBJ1-2; D is unclear. Germline assignment: CDR1 MGHRA and CDR2 YSYEKL. The CDR3 spans 15 residues. Trimming left V 4 bases short and J 1 base short, with 13 bases between. The CDR3 DNA reads TGCGCCAGCAGCCTGGCTTTTTTTTTTAACTATGGCTACACCTTC. It is translated as CASSLAFFFNYGYTF.

This clonotype has more than one count but fewer than ten. The chain carries TRBV27 and TRBJ2-7; TRBD1 aligns across 9 bases. The CDR3 spans 19 residues. The germline V gene encodes CDR1 MNHEY and CDR2 SMNVEV (reference sequence). Germline trimming cut 4 bases from V and 0 bases from J; bases unmatched to any gene: 16. CDR3 loop: CASSSIELRDRENSYEQYF. The CDR3 region has the DNA TGTGCCAGCAGTTCCATCGAACTACGGGACAGGGAGAACTCCTACGAGCAGTACTTC.

The chain employs TRBV7-6 and TRBJ2-7, with TRBD2 matching 7 bases. Germline-derived CDR1 and CDR2 are SGHVS and FNYEAQ. The CDR3 extends over 18 amino acids. V gave up 5 bases and J gave up 7 bases; unmatched junction bases: 23. Here the CDR3 reads CASSPSYGASGTTVEQYF. The CDR3 DNA follows: TGTGCCAGCAGCCCATCATACGGGGCTAGCGGAACGACTGTGGAGCAGTACTTC.

This clonotype has more than one count but fewer than ten. This chain joins TRBV4-2 and TRBJ1-5, with 7 bases aligning to TRBD1. Looked up from germline, CDR1 is LGHNA and CDR2 is YNFKEQ. The CDR3 consists of 15 residues. J gave up 5 bases and V 4 bases, and 8 bases lay outside the gene matches. CDR3 nucleotides: TGTGCCAGCAGCCGGGGAGGGACAGCTTATCAGCCCCAGCATTTT. This encodes CASSRGGTAYQPQHF.

This clonotype occurred a few times. V gene TRBV27 combines with J gene TRBJ1-4, with unresolved D. Germline CDR1 MNHEY, CDR2 SMNVEV (reference sequence). The CDR3 is 15 residues long. Trimming took off 4 bases at V and 8 bases at J, with 17 bases between the two ends. The CDR3 region is CASSSGAAAGEKLFF. The CDR3 nucleotides read TGTGCCAGCAGTTCCGGAGCCGCCGCTGGAGAAAAACTGTTTTTT. The entire variable domain, with the rest obtained from reference TRBV27 and TRBJ1-4, is as follows: EAQVTQNPRYLITVTGKKLTVTCSQNMNHEYMSWYRQDPGLGLRQIYYSMNVEVTDKGDVPEGYKVSRKEKRNFPLILESPSPNQTSLYFCASSSGAAAGEKLFFGSGTQLSVL.

This clonotype was observed at least ten times. This chain links TRBV7-2 with TRBJ2-2; no clear D. The germline CDR1 and CDR2 sequences are SGHTA and FQGNSA. V gave up 3 bases and J gave up 5 bases, with 10 bases separating them. The CDR3 totals 14 residues. CDR3 nucleotide sequence: TGTGCCAGCAGCTTGCACTCTGGGACCGGGGAGCTGTTTTTT. It encodes CASSLHSGTGELFF.

The gene calls are TRBV3-1 and TRBJ1-1; the match to TRBD1 covers 7 bases. Losses at the gene ends were 4 bases for V and 0 bases for J; bases not matched to a gene: 2. The CDR3 has 14 residues. Germline CDR1 and CDR2: LGHDT and YNNKEL (reference sequence). CDR3 bases: TGTGCCAGCAGCCTCGGGACAGTGAACACTGAAGCTTTCTTT. Residues: CASSLGTVNTEAFF.

A few counts support this clonotype. This chain links TRBV4-3 with TRBJ1-5, with 8 positions matching TRBD1. The germline V gene encodes CDR1 LGHNA and CDR2 YSLEER. This CDR3 is 17 amino acids long. V shed 4 bases, J shed 3 bases, and the junction held 11 bases outside the gene matches. CDR3 region: CASSRSFGTGDNQPQHF. In DNA form, the CDR3 reads TGCGCCAGCAGCCGAAGTTTCGGGACAGGTGACAATCAGCCCCAGCATTTT.

This clonotype turned up a few times. CDR3 nucleotides: TGCGCCAGCAGCTTGAGCCTAGCGGGTTCTTCCTACGAGCAGTACTTC. It encodes CASSLSLAGSSYEQYF. V usage is TRBV5-1 and J usage is TRBJ2-7, with 8 bases matching TRBD2. The CDR3 length is 16 residues. The J segment lost 1 base and the V segment lost 1 base, leaving 7 bases of the junction unmatched. Germline assignment: CDR1 SGHRS and CDR2 YFSETQ.